This TCR beta chain was sequenced during a study of early T cells in non-severe SARS-CoV-2 infection. About the study: Bulk RNA from unsorted whole blood was sequenced; chains were unpaired. General observations from the study: CD4 and private specificities were missed by VDJdb matching, which favored anti-spike CD8 responses.

Trimming pared 2 bases from V and 4 bases from J, leaving 16 bases between. The CDR3 has 16 amino acids. Attachment of unique molecular identifiers was made to individual cDNA molecules. TCRdb ran MiXCR on the 5' RACE reads and lists one entry per CDR3 protein. The sample contains 40,000 to 60,000 distinct CDR3 sequences, about 6.2% of which appear only once. As to this clonotype: Its antigen is currently unknown.

This sequence joins TRBV12-3 or TRBV12-4 and TRBJ2-3; D remains ambiguous. This sample comprised whole blood, obtained at baseline. The sequence was collected from an adult who was a healthcare worker with PCR-confirmed SARS-CoV-2 infection or an uninfected control (not recorded which). This chain's CDR3 is CASSLWQRSSSDTQYF. CDR3 DNA sequence: TGTGCCAGCAGTTTATGGCAGCGAAGCAGCTCAGATACGCAGTATTTT.